This TCR beta chain was captured in a study of tumor and adjacent non-tumor tissue in lung cancer. Germline CDR1 DFQATT, CDR2 SNEGSKA (reference sequence). The CDR3 spans 14 residues. Trimming pared 4 bases from V and 8 bases from J, leaving 15 bases between. Three rounds of nested PCR, following a modified ARM-PCR protocol, produced the TCRbeta library. TCRdb redid the calling of the multiplex PCR reads with MiXCR, one entry per CDR3 protein. The sample consists of fewer than 120,000 distinct CDR3 sequences, about 87% of them appearing once. Regarding this clonotype: This CDR3 fails to terminate in the conserved phenylalanine or tryptophan, so it likely reflects a read error.

No cell sorting was done before RNA was extracted from the tissue. This TCR came from a man aged 65 to 79 with non-small cell lung cancer. The chain combines TRBV20-1 with TRBJ1-6; D is perhaps TRBD1 (5 bases). The material sequenced was lung tumor tissue. Written as DNA, the CDR3 is TGCAGTGCTATATTGGGGCAGGAGGATTCACCCCTCCACTAT. This gives the protein CSAILGQEDSPLHY.